This T cell receptor beta chain was documented in a study of cytomegalovirus exposure and HLA in healthy donors. V trimming: 1 base; J trimming: 6 bases; junction bases outside the gene matches: 3. The germline V gene has CDR1 SSHAT and CDR2 FNYEAQ (reference sequence). This CDR3 region has 14 residues. Both 60 Vbeta primers and 13 Jbeta primers went into the PCR. Profiled with immunoSEQ multiplex PCR; TCRdb holds only in-frame clones, not every one. This sample has 200,000 to 250,000 clones, with around 89% found just once. Sequencing used PBMCs. This sequence joins TRBV7-7 and TRBJ2-1; 7 bases are shared with TRBD1. The receptor comes from a woman aged 18-29 years in good health and CMV-seronegative. The CDR3: CASSLEGASNEQFF. CDR3 DNA: TGTGCCAGCAGCTTAGAGGGGGCTTCCAATGAGCAGTTCTTC.